The text below deals with one T cell receptor beta chain. Its antigen is still unknown. The V gene's germline CDR1 is MNHNY and CDR2 SVGAGI (reference sequence). Trimming removed 7 bases at V and 8 bases at J, with 14 bases between. The CDR3 extends over 12 amino acids. This sample was taken from a study of OX40 agonist ivuxolimab in advanced cancers. Looking at the study overall: It was ivuxolimab, an agonistic anti-OX40 (CD134) antibody, that patients were treated with. Study conclusions and caveats: Dosing at 0.1 to 3.0 mg/kg was accompanied by clonal expansion of CD4+ and CD8+ blood T cells by week 6. At 0.1-3.0 mg/kg, partial responders had clonal expansion among the lowest observed.

Measured with immunoSEQ multiplex PCR; TCRdb has only the in-frame clones, and not every one. The table lists around 13,000 clones, around four fifths of them singletons, with approximately 30% in the top ten. V and J are TRBV6-6 and TRBJ1-2; D perhaps matches TRBD1 (5 bases). The sequence came from an adult with an advanced solid tumor such as melanoma, head and neck, liver or kidney cancer. Sequencing used CD4+ or CD8+ T cells sorted from blood, obtained in a trial of the OX40 agonist ivuxolimab. CDR3 in amino acids: CASTQAGKGYTF. For the CDR3, the DNA is TGTGCCAGCACCCAAGCAGGGAAAGGCTACACCTTC.